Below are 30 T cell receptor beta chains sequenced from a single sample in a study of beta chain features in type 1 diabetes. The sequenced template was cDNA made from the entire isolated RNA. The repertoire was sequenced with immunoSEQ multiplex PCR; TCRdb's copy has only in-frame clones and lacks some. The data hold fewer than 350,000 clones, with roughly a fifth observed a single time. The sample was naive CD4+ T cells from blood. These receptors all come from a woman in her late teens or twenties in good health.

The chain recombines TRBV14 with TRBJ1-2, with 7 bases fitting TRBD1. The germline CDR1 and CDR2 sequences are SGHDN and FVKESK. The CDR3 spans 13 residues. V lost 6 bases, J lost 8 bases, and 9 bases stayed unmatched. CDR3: CASRRQGSRGYTF. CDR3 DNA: TGTGCCAGCAGACGACAGGGCTCGAGGGGCTACACCTTC.

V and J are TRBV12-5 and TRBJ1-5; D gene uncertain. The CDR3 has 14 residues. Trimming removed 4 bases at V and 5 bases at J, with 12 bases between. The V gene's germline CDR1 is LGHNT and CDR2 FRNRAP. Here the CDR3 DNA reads TGTGCTAGTGGTTCGGCAGGCCTTGATCAGCCCCAGCATTTT. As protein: CASGSAGLDQPQHF.

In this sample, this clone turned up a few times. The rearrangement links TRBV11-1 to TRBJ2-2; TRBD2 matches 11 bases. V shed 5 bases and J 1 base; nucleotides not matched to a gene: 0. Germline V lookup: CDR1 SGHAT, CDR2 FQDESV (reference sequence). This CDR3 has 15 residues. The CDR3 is CASSGLAGNTGELFF. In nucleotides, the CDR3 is TGTGCCAGCAGCGGACTAGCGGGGAACACCGGGGAGCTGTTTTTT.

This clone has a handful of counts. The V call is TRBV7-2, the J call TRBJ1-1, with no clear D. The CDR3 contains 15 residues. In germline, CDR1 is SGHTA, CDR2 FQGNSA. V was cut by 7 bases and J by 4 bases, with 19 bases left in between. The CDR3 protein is CASTPPPLGVTEAFF. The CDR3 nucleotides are TGTGCCAGCACCCCTCCCCCACTTGGAGTCACTGAAGCTTTCTTT. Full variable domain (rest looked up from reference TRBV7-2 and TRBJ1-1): GAGVSQSPSNKVTEKGKDVELRCDPISGHTALYWYRQSLGQGLEFLIYFQGNSAPDKSGLPSDRFSAERTGGSVSTLTIQRTQQEDSAVYLCASTPPPLGVTEAFFGQGTRLTVV.

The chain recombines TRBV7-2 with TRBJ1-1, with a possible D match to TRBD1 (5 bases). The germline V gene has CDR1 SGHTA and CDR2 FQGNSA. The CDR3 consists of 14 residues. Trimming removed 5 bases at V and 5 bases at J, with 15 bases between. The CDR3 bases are TGTGCCAGCAGCCCTAGACGGGAGGGGACTGAAGCTTTCTTT. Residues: CASSPRREGTEAFF.

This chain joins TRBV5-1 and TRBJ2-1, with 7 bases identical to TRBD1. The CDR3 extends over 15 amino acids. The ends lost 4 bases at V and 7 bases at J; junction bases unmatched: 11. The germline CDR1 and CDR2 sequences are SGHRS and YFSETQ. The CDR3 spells CASSVETGSGNEQFF. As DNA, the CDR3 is TGCGCCAGCAGCGTCGAGACAGGGTCGGGGAATGAGCAGTTCTTC.

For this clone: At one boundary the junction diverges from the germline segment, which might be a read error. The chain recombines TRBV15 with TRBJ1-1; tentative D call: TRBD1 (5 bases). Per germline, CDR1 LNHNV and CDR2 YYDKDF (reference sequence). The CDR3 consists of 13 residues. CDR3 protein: CATSGQGRAQETF. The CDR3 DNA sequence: TGTGCCACCAGCGGGCAGGGTAGGGCCCAGGAAACCTTT.

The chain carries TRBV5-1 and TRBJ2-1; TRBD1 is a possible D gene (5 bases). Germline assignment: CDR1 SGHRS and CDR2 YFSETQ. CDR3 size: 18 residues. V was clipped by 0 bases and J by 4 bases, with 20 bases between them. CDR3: CASSLVFGAGYAYNEQFF. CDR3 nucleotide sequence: TGCGCCAGCAGCTTGGTCTTTGGGGCAGGGTACGCTTACAATGAGCAGTTCTTC.

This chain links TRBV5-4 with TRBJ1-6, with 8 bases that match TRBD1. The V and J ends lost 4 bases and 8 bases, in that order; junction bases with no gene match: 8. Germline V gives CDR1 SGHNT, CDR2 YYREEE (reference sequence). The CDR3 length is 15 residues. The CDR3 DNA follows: TGTGCCAGCAGCCGGACAGGGATCCCCGATTCACCCCTCCACTTT. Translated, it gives CASSRTGIPDSPLHF.

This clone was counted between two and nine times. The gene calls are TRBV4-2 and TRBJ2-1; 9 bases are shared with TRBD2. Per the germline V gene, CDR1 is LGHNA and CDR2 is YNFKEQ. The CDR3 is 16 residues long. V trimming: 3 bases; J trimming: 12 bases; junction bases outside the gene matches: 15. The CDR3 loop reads CASSQSLGGGGAAQFF. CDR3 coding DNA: TGTGCCAGCAGCCAGTCGTTAGGGGGCGGGGGGGCCGCGCAGTTCTTC.

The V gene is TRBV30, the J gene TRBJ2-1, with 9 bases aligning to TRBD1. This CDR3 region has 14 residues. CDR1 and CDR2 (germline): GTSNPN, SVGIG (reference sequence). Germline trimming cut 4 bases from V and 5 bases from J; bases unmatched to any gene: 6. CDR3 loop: CAWNDRGFNNEQFF. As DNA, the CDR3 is TGTGCCTGGAACGACAGGGGGTTTAACAATGAGCAGTTCTTC.

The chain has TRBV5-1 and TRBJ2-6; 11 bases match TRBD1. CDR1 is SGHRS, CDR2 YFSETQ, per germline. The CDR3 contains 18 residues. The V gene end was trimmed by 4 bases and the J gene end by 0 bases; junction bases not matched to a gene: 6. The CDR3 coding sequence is TGCGCCAGCAGCGCGGGGACAGGGGGTGTCTCTGGGGCCAACGTCCTGACTTTC. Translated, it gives CASSAGTGGVSGANVLTF.

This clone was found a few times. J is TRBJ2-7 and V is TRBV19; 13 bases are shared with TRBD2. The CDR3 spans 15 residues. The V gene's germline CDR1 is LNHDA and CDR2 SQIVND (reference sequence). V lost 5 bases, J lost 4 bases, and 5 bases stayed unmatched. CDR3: CASSLGTSGTYEQYF. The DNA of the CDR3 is TGTGCCAGTAGTCTCGGGACTAGCGGGACTTACGAGCAGTACTTC.

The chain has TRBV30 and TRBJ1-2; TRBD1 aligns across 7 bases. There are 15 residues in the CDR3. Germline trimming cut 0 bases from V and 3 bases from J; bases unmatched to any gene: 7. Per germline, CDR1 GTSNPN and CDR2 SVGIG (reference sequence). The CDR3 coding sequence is TGTGCCTGGAGTGTACCCAGGGGGAAGGACTATGGCTACACCTTC. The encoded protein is CAWSVPRGKDYGYTF.

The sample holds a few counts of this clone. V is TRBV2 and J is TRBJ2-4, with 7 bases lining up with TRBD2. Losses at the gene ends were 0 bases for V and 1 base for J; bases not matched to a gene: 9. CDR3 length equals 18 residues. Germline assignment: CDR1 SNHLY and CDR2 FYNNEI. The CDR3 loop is CASSEALRWGGAKNIQYF. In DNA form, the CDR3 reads TGTGCCAGCAGTGAAGCGCTTCGATGGGGGGGGGCCAAAAACATTCAGTACTTC.

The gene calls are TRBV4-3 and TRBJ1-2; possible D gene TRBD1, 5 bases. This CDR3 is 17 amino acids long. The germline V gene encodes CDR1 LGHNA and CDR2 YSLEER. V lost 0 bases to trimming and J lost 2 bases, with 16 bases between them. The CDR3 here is CASSQDYLGGRNYGYTF. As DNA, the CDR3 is TGCGCCAGCAGCCAAGATTATCTGGGGGGAAGAAACTATGGCTACACCTTC.

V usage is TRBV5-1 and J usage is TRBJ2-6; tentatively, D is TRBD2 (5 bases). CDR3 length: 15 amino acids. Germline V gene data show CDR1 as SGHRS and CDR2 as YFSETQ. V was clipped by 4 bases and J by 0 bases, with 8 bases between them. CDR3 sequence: CASSGGRSGANVLTF. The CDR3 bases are TGCGCCAGCAGCGGAGGACGCTCTGGGGCCAACGTCCTGACTTTC.

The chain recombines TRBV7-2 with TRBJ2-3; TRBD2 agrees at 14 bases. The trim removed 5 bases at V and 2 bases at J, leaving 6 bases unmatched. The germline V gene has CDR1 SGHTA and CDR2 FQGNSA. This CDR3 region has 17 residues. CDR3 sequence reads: CASSPGLAGVYTDTQYF. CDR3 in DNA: TGTGCCAGCAGCCCGGGACTAGCGGGGGTTTACACAGATACGCAGTATTTT.

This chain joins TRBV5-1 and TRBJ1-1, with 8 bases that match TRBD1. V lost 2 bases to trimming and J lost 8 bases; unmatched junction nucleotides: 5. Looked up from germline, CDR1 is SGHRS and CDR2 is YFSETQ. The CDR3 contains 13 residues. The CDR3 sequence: CASSFHRDREAFF. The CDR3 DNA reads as TGCGCCAGCAGCTTCCACCGGGACAGGGAAGCTTTCTTT.

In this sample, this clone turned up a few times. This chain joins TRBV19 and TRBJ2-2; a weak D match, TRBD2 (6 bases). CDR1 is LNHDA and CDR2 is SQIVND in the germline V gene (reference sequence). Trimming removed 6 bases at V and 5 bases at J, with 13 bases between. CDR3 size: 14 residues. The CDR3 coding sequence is TGTGCCAGTAGACGGGAGTTTGTTACCGGGGAGCTGTTTTTT. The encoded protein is CASRREFVTGELFF.

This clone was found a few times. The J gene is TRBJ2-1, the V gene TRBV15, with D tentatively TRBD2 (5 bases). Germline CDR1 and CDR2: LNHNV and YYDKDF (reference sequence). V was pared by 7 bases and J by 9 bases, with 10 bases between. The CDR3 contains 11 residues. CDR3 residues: CATTLGGEQFF. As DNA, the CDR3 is TGTGCCACCACATTAGGAGGTGAGCAGTTCTTC.

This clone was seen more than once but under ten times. In nucleotides, the CDR3 is TGCGCCAGCAATCCTAGCGGGAGAGATACGCAGTATTTT. Residues: CASNPSGRDTQYF. This rearrangement joins TRBV5-1 to TRBJ2-3; 10 positions match TRBD2. Germline V gene sequence: CDR1 SGHRS, CDR2 YFSETQ. The V segment lost 6 bases and the J segment 5 bases; nucleotides outside the gene matches: 3. The CDR3 runs to 13 residues.

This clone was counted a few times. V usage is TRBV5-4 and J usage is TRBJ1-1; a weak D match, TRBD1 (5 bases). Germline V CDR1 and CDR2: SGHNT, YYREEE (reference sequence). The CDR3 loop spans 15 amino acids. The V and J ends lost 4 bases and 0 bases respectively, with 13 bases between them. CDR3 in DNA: TGTGCCAGCAGCACCTTGGACACCTTGAACACTGAAGCTTTCTTT. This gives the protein CASSTLDTLNTEAFF.

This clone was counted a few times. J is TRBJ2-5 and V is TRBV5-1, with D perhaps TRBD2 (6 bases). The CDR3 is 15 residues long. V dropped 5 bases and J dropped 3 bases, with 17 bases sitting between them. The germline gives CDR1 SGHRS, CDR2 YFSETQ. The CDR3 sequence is CASSSRGGVKETQYF. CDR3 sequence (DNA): TGCGCCAGCAGTTCACGAGGCGGGGTGAAAGAGACCCAGTACTTC.

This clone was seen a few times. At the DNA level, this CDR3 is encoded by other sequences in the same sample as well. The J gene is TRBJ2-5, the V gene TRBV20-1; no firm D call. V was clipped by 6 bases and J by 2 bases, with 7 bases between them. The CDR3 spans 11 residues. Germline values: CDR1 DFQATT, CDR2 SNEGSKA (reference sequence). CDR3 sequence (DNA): TGCAGTGCCCCCCTACAAGAGACCCAGTACTTC. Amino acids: CSAPLQETQYF.

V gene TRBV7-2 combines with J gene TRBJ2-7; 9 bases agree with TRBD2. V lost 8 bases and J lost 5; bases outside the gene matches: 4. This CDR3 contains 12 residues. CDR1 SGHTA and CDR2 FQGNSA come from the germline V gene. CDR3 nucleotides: TGTGCCAGCGGGCGGACTAGCGACGAGCAGTACTTC. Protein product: CASGRTSDEQYF.

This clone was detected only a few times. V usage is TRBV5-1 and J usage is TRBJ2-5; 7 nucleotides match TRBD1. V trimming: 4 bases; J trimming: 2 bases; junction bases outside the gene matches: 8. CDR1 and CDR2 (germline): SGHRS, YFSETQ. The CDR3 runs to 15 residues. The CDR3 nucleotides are TGCGCCAGCAGCCCAGGACAGGCAGTTCAAGAGACCCAGTACTTC. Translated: CASSPGQAVQETQYF.

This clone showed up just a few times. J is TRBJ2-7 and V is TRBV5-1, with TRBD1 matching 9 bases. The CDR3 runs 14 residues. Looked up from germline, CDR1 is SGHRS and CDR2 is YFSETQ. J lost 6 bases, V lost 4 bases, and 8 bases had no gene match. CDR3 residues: CASSLDRGKGEQYF. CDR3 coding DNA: TGCGCCAGCAGCCTTGACAGGGGGAAAGGCGAGCAGTACTTC. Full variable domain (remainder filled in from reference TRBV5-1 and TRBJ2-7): KAGVTQTPRYLIKTRGQQVTLSCSPISGHRSVSWYQQTPGQGLQFLFEYFSETQRNKGNFPGRFSGRQFSNSRSEMNVSTLELGDSALYLCASSLDRGKGEQYFGPGTRLTVT.

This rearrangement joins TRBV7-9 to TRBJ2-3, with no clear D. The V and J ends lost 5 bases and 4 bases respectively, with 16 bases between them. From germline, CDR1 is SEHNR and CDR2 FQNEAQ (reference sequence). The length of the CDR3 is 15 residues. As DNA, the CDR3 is TGTGCCAGCAGCATGAACCAGCGTCTCCCAGATACGCAGTATTTT. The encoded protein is CASSMNQRLPDTQYF.

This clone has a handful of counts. CDR3 residues: CASSQDRGGYNEQFF. CDR3 bases: TGTGCCAGCAGTCAAGACAGGGGTGGCTACAATGAGCAGTTCTTC. The chain uses TRBV7-2 and TRBJ2-1; 8 positions match TRBD1. This CDR3 region has 15 residues. V shed 6 bases, J shed 3 bases, and the junction held 7 bases outside the gene matches. Germline V CDR1 and CDR2: SGHTA, FQGNSA.